One sample yielded the 18 T cell receptor beta chains listed below, sequenced in a study of T-cell reconstitution after alpha-beta-depleted transplantation in children. The library targeted TCRbeta and was prepared with unique molecular identifiers. From the PCR reads, TCRdb called clonotypes with MiXCR, one entry per CDR3 protein. Of 420,000 or so distinct CDR3 sequences listed, approximately 11% were seen once; the top ten hold over 4.5%. The sequenced sample was PBMCs from the stem cell graft donor, obtained from the stem cell graft. Receptors were obtained from a human donor who donated a stem cell graft to a child with acute myeloid leukemia.

This chain uses TRBV19 with TRBJ1-3, with a weak D call TRBD1 (6 bases). Germline CDR1 reads LNHDA; CDR2 reads SQIVND (reference sequence). The CDR3 is made up of 15 amino acids. V was trimmed by 8 bases and J by 0 bases, leaving 14 bases between them. The CDR3 loop is CASGIRTASGNTIYF. The CDR3 nucleotides read TGTGCCAGTGGAATAAGGACAGCCTCTGGAAACACCATATATTTT.

The chain links TRBV5-6 to TRBJ1-2, with D possibly being TRBD1 (5 bases). V was trimmed by 0 bases and J by 5 bases, leaving 11 bases between them. The CDR3 spans 14 residues. Germline CDR1 is SGHDT and CDR2 is YYEEEE. DNA of the CDR3: TGTGCCAGCAGCTTGGTGCCACAGGAATATGGCTACACCTTC. Its protein product is CASSLVPQEYGYTF.

About this clonotype: Since a much larger clone is just one base distant, this may be a read error. This chain joins TRBV12-3 or TRBV12-4 and TRBJ2-3; maybe TRBD1 (6 bases). CDR3 length equals 13 residues. CDR3 protein: CPSSLGGPDTQYF. For the CDR3, the DNA is TGTCCCAGCAGTTTAGGGGGTCCAGATACGCAGTATTTT.

This clonotype was found a few times. The V and J genes are TRBV5-8 and TRBJ2-2, with 7 bases aligning to TRBD1. Unmatched junction bases numbered 9, after V lost 3 bases and J lost 1 base. CDR1 is SGHTS, CDR2 YDEGEE, per germline. The CDR3 has 17 amino acids. The CDR3 spells CASSWAQGTVNTGELFF. In DNA, the CDR3 is TGTGCCAGCAGCTGGGCACAGGGGACAGTGAACACCGGGGAGCTGTTTTTT.

V usage is TRBV24-1 and J usage is TRBJ2-2; 8 nucleotides line up with TRBD2. Germline V gives CDR1 KGHDR, CDR2 SFDVKD. V lost 6 bases, J lost 3 bases, and 5 bases stayed unmatched. CDR3 length equals 15 residues. The CDR3 bases are TGTGCCACCAGTCGATCAGCGGGAGACACCGGGGAGCTGTTTTTT. Translating it yields CATSRSAGDTGELFF.

The rearrangement links TRBV6-1 to TRBJ1-5; TRBD1 is a possible D gene (5 bases). Germline loops: CDR1 MNHNS, CDR2 SASEGT. Trimming shortened V by 6 bases and J by 0 bases, and 9 bases separated the two germline ends. The CDR3 covers 14 residues. The CDR3 region is CASRMDNSNQPQHF. CDR3 bases: TGTGCCAGCAGAATGGACAATAGCAATCAGCCCCAGCATTTT.

In the case of this clonotype: This is likely a read error, given that the CDR3 carries no conserved phenylalanine or tryptophan at its end. V is TRBV7-3 and J is TRBJ2-7; 9 nucleotides align to TRBD1. The germline CDR1 and CDR2 sequences are SGHTA and FQGTGA. The J segment lost 2 bases and the V segment lost 5 bases, leaving 7 bases of the junction unmatched. The CDR3 spans 15 residues. The CDR3 nucleotides read TGTGCCAGCAGCGTCATAGGACAGGGGCCCTACGAGCAGTACTAC. Protein sequence: CASSVIGQGPYEQYY.

V usage is TRBV4-2 and J usage is TRBJ2-5; 7 bases match TRBD2. CDR1 is LGHNA and CDR2 is YNFKEQ in the germline V gene. The CDR3 has 16 residues. Trimming cost V 1 base and J 1 base; bases outside gene matches: 6. CDR3 region: CASSQAGGTSQETQYF. CDR3 sequence (DNA): TGTGCCAGCAGCCAAGCGGGAGGCACTAGCCAAGAGACCCAGTACTTC.

This clonotype was picked up a small number of times. The J gene is TRBJ2-3, the V gene TRBV5-4; no clear D gene. This CDR3 has 12 residues. Germline V gene data show CDR1 as SGHNT and CDR2 as YYREEE (reference sequence). The germline V and J ends were trimmed by 2 bases and 5 bases, with 6 bases remaining between them. The CDR3 loop reads CASSLEVDTQYF. The CDR3 DNA sequence: TGTGCCAGCAGCTTAGAGGTAGATACGCAGTATTTT.

This clonotype was detected a few times. V is TRBV10-3 and J is TRBJ1-5; D might be TRBD1 (5 bases). The CDR3 contains 18 residues. The ends were cut back, 3 bases at V and 3 bases at J, with 21 bases in the middle. Germline CDR1 is ENHRY and CDR2 is SYGVKD. The CDR3 is CAISDLGLGVSNNQPQHF. In nucleotides, the CDR3 is TGTGCCATCAGTGATCTTGGTTTGGGGGTCTCTAACAATCAGCCCCAGCATTTT.

The chain has TRBV4-3 and TRBJ2-3; 7 bases line up with TRBD2. The CDR3 length is 16 residues. Germline CDR1 LGHNA, CDR2 YSLEER. V lost 1 base to trimming and J lost 2 bases; unmatched junction nucleotides: 6. The CDR3 DNA is TGCGCCAGCAGCCAAGGGTCCCAGCGGGACACAGATACGCAGTATTTT. Protein: CASSQGSQRDTDTQYF.

The V and J genes are TRBV6-2 or TRBV6-3 and TRBJ1-1, with no clear D. The V gene's germline CDR1 is MNHEY and CDR2 SVGEGT. Trimming stripped 6 bases from V and 1 base from J, with 9 bases between. The CDR3 has 13 residues. In nucleotides, the CDR3 is TGTGCCAGCAGGACACCCCCGAACACTGAAGCTTTCTTT. Translated: CASRTPPNTEAFF.

The J gene is TRBJ1-4, the V gene TRBV7-3; D may be TRBD1 (5 bases). The germline CDR1 and CDR2 sequences are SGHTA and FQGTGA. Trimming cost V 3 bases and J 7 bases, with 9 bases left between them. This CDR3 comprises 13 residues. CDR3 sequence: CASSFRDGEKLFF. The CDR3 coding sequence is TGTGCCAGCAGCTTCCGGGACGGTGAAAAACTGTTTTTT.

This clonotype was observed a handful of times. The V gene is TRBV11-3, the J gene TRBJ2-3, with 9 bases identical to TRBD2. The germline V gene encodes CDR1 SGHNT and CDR2 YENEEA. After removal of 8 bases from V and 4 bases from J, the junction contained 7 bases not matched to a gene. This CDR3 spans 14 amino acids. This CDR3 reads CASGAGGRADTQYF. CDR3 nucleotide sequence: TGTGCCAGCGGGGCGGGAGGGCGAGCAGATACGCAGTATTTT.

In this sample, this clonotype turned up a few times. The chain combines TRBV4-1 with TRBJ1-6, with 9 bases fitting TRBD1. Trimming removed 2 bases from V and 12 bases from J; junction bases left unmatched: 8. This CDR3 region has 15 residues. Germline CDR1 reads MGHRA; CDR2 reads YSYEKL. Here the CDR3 reads CASSQTGQGRLPLHF. CDR3 nucleotides: TGCGCCAGCAGCCAAACCGGACAGGGGCGGTTACCCCTCCACTTT.

The chain recombines TRBV12-3 or TRBV12-4 with TRBJ1-4; possibly TRBD1 for D (5 bases). The CDR3 covers 14 residues. V lost 3 bases, J lost 7 bases, and 12 bases lay in between. CDR3 sequence: CASSFSGGGEKLFF. CDR3 nucleotide sequence: TGTGCCAGCAGTTTTAGTGGGGGTGGTGAAAAACTGTTTTTT.

This clonotype has a count of ten or more. The chain carries TRBV5-1 and TRBJ1-6, with D possibly matching TRBD1 (5 bases). The CDR3 consists of 14 residues. V dropped 2 bases and J dropped 9 bases, with 12 bases sitting between them. Germline CDR1 reads SGHRS; CDR2 reads YFSETQ. The DNA for the CDR3 is TGCGCCAGCAGCTTAGGACAATCACCTTCACCCCTCCACTTT. Its translation: CASSLGQSPSPLHF.

The sample holds a few counts of this clonotype. The chain employs TRBV27 and TRBJ1-1, with D tentatively TRBD1 (5 bases). Between the trimmed V and J ends, which lost 5 bases and 9 bases, there was a span of 10 bases. Germline CDR1 MNHEY, CDR2 SMNVEV (reference sequence). The CDR3 consists of 11 residues. This CDR3 reads CASSATGQAFF. Here the CDR3 DNA reads TGTGCCAGCAGTGCGACGGGACAAGCTTTCTTT.